The present entry profiles one TCR beta chain with its context. The antigen is not known. The second PCR ran roughly 7 to 11 cycles with a sample-barcoded 5' primer and J-beta primers. A template-switch adaptor with 12 random nucleotides tagged each cDNA molecule. Via MiXCR, TCRdb re-called the 5' RACE reads, giving one row per CDR3 protein. The sample records some 1,500,000 distinct CDR3 sequences, approximately 39% being singletons. This record belongs to a study of blood T cells in healthy people across ages. The V end lost 0 bases, the J end lost 7 bases, and 16 bases lay between the germline ends. CDR1 and CDR2 (germline): SGHTA, FQGTGA. This CDR3 is built from 15 residues. RNA extraction gave at least 5 micrograms of total RNA per sample. Study findings and constraints: Investigators viewed diversity estimates from one million T cells as underestimates, the study reported. A roughly linear fall in TCR beta diversity per million T cells was seen with increasing age.

Source material: blood. V is TRBV7-3 and J is TRBJ2-7; D remains ambiguous. The receptor was derived from a woman aged 18-29 years in good health. CDR3: CASSLTLGMGNEQYF. CDR3 DNA: TGTGCCAGCAGCTTAACTCTGGGTATGGGGAATGAGCAGTACTTC.